One sample yielded the 28 T cell receptor beta chains listed below, sequenced in a study of CD4+ T cells in melanoma. Repertoires were generated with immunoSEQ multiplex PCR, while TCRdb's copy carries only in-frame clones and drops some. This sample has approximately 12,000 clones; about 72% occur once, and the top ten carry 9% to 15%. Sequencing input: cells from a culture (not recorded whether cultured in vitro). Every receptor here comes from a human donor with melanoma.

The rearrangement uses TRBV29-1 and TRBJ2-3; maybe TRBD1 (6 bases). Germline V gives CDR1 SQVTM, CDR2 ANQGSEA. V gave up 1 base and J gave up 6 bases, with 14 bases separating them. The CDR3 sequence is 14 residues long. The CDR3 DNA is TGCAGCGTTGAAGGACAGGTAGAGGGGGATACGCAGTATTTT. It encodes CSVEGQVEGDTQYF.

This clone was detected a few times. This chain connects TRBV18 to TRBJ1-6; D not certain. V was trimmed by 4 bases and J by 0 bases, leaving 7 bases between them. The CDR3 runs 15 residues. Germline CDR1 and CDR2: KGHSH and LQKENI. The CDR3 here is CASSHGTSYNSPLHF. The CDR3 bases are TGTGCCAGCTCACACGGCACCTCCTATAATTCACCCCTCCACTTT. Full variable domain (outside the CDR3, taken from reference TRBV18 and TRBJ1-6): NAGVMQNPRHLVRRRGQEARLRCSPMKGHSHVYWYRQLPEEGLKFMVYLQKENIIDESGMPKERFSAEFPKEGPSILRIQQVVRGDSAAYFCASSHGTSYNSPLHFGNGTRLTVT.

This chain links TRBV5-4 with TRBJ1-5; 7 nucleotides line up with TRBD1. The CDR3 sequence is 13 residues long. Unmatched junction bases numbered 3, after V lost 4 bases and J lost 5 bases. CDR1 and CDR2 (germline): SGHNT, YYREEE (reference sequence). CDR3 region: CASSPDRDQPQHF. CDR3 sequence (DNA): TGTGCCAGCAGCCCTGACAGGGATCAGCCCCAGCATTTT.

This chain connects TRBV5-4 to TRBJ2-1; D gene uncertain. From germline, CDR1 is SGHNT and CDR2 YYREEE (reference sequence). Trimming cost V 5 bases and J 2 bases, with 14 bases left between them. CDR3 length equals 15 residues. CDR3 in amino acids: CASSFTTSTYNEQFF. The DNA for the CDR3 is TGTGCCAGCAGTTTCACCACCTCAACCTACAATGAGCAGTTCTTC. Full variable domain (rest looked up from reference TRBV5-4 and TRBJ2-1): ETGVTQSPTHLIKTRGQQVTLRCSSQSGHNTVSWYQQALGQGPQFIFQYYREEENGRGNFPPRFSGLQFPNYSSELNVNALELDDSALYLCASSFTTSTYNEQFFGPGTRLTVL.

The V call is TRBV5-4, the J call TRBJ1-3, with 9 bases aligning to TRBD1. The CDR3 runs to 18 residues. Trimming removed 4 bases from V and 0 bases from J; junction bases left unmatched: 11. Germline V gene data show CDR1 as SGHNT and CDR2 as YYREEE (reference sequence). This chain's CDR3 is CASSAARDRDSSGNTIYF. The CDR3 DNA reads TGTGCCAGCAGCGCGGCCCGGGACAGGGATTCCTCTGGAAACACCATATATTTT.

This clone has just a few counts. The CDR3 loop reads CASRRTDTQYF. The DNA for the CDR3 is TGTGCCAGCCGACGGACAGATACGCAGTATTTT. This chain uses TRBV2 with TRBJ2-3; D remains ambiguous. Per germline, CDR1 SNHLY and CDR2 FYNNEI. CDR3 length: 11 amino acids. The V and J ends lost 8 bases and 3 bases respectively, with 6 bases between them.

This clone qualifies as medium-sized. The V call is TRBV30, the J call TRBJ2-5, with 9 bases lining up with TRBD2. V was pared by 5 bases and J by 4 bases, with 8 bases of the junction left unmatched. The CDR3 totals 14 residues. The germline V gene has CDR1 GTSNPN and CDR2 SVGIG (reference sequence). Here the CDR3 DNA reads TGTGCCTGGGGACGGCTAGCGGGGATAGAGACCCAGTACTTC. This encodes CAWGRLAGIETQYF. The complete variable domain, with remaining parts taken from reference TRBV30 and TRBJ2-5, reads SQTIHQWPATLVQPVGSPLSLECTVEGTSNPNLYWYRQAAGRGLQLLFYSVGIGQISSEVPQNLSASRPQDRQFILSSKKLLLSDSGFYLCAWGRLAGIETQYFGPGTRLLVL.

V usage is TRBV7-9 and J usage is TRBJ2-5; a weak D match, TRBD1 (6 bases). The ends were cut back, 2 bases at V and 1 base at J, with 8 bases in the middle. The CDR3 is 14 amino acids. CDR1 and CDR2 from the germline V gene are SEHNR and FQNEAQ (reference sequence). The CDR3 bases are TGTGCCAGCAGCTTATCGACAGGCCAAGAGACCCAGTACTTC. It translates to CASSLSTGQETQYF.

This chain links TRBV10-3 with TRBJ2-3; weak D call: TRBD1 (6 bases). The germline gives CDR1 ENHRY, CDR2 SYGVKD. The CDR3 runs 16 residues. Trimming stripped 10 bases from V and 1 base from J, with 21 bases between. The CDR3 coding sequence is TGTGCCACCCAAGACCGGGACATGGCGGGCACAGATACGCAGTATTTT. Translation gives CATQDRDMAGTDTQYF.

This clone showed up just a few times. The CDR3 bases are TGTGCCAGCAGTACGAGGAACACCGGGGAGCTGTTTTTT. This sequence encodes CASSTRNTGELFF. The gene calls are TRBV2 and TRBJ2-2, with D uncertain. CDR1 SNHLY and CDR2 FYNNEI come from the germline V gene. Trimming removed 5 bases at V and 1 base at J, with 5 bases between. The CDR3 extends over 13 amino acids.

The V call is TRBV7-3, the J call TRBJ1-1; maybe TRBD1 (5 bases). Germline V lookup: CDR1 SGHTA, CDR2 FQGTGA. The CDR3 length is 13 residues. The germline V and J ends were trimmed by 5 bases and 3 bases, with 10 bases remaining between them. CDR3 amino acids: CASSAGQYTEAFF. In DNA, the CDR3 is TGTGCCAGCAGCGCCGGACAATACACTGAAGCTTTCTTT.

Worth noting for this clone: One end of the junction fails to match germline, which may point to a read error. The gene calls are TRBV7-9 and TRBJ1-1; 10 bases match TRBD1. This CDR3 contains 18 residues. The germline V gene encodes CDR1 SEHNR and CDR2 FQNEAQ (reference sequence). The CDR3 DNA reads as TGTGCCAGCAGCATAGCACCCGGGACAGGGGATCGAAGCACTGAAGCTTTCTTT. This codes for CASSIAPGTGDRSTEAFF.

The V and J genes are TRBV9 and TRBJ2-1; a possible D gene is TRBD2 (7 bases). CDR3 length equals 15 residues. V was cut by 0 bases and J by 3 bases, with 10 bases left in between. Looked up from germline, CDR1 is SGDLS and CDR2 is YYNGEE. The CDR3 spells CASSVEGDYYNEQFF. CDR3 bases: TGTGCCAGCAGCGTAGAGGGGGACTACTACAATGAGCAGTTCTTC. Using reference TRBV9 and TRBJ2-1 for the parts outside the CDR3, the full variable domain is DSGVTQTPKHLITATGQRVTLRCSPRSGDLSVYWYQQSLDQGLQFLIQYYNGEERAKGNILERFSAQQFPDLHSELNLSSLELGDSALYFCASSVEGDYYNEQFFGPGTRLTVL.

CDR3 loop: CASSVGGTGNTIYF. As DNA, the CDR3 is TGTGCCAGCAGCGTGGGTGGGACAGGAAACACCATATATTTT. This chain links TRBV5-4 with TRBJ1-3; D may be TRBD1 (6 bases). The length of the CDR3 is 14 residues. With 4 bases removed from V and 4 bases from J, the gap between germline ends came to 12 bases. The V gene's germline CDR1 is SGHNT and CDR2 YYREEE (reference sequence).

Relative to its sample, this clone is medium-sized. The DNA for the CDR3 is TGTGCCAGCAGTTATCAGGGTGACTATGGCTACACCTTC. Its protein product is CASSYQGDYGYTF. The J gene is TRBJ1-2, the V gene TRBV6-6, with a weak D call TRBD1 (5 bases). Trimming stripped 3 bases from V and 3 bases from J, with 8 bases between. The CDR3 has 13 residues. Germline assignment: CDR1 MNHNY and CDR2 SVGAGI (reference sequence).

The V call is TRBV6-6, the J call TRBJ1-3; no firm D call. Deletions cut 0 bases from V and 0 bases from J, with 6 bases between. CDR1 is MNHNY and CDR2 is SVGAGI in the germline V gene (reference sequence). The CDR3 loop spans 15 amino acids. CDR3 residues: CASSYSRDSGNTIYF. The CDR3 region has the DNA TGTGCCAGCAGTTACTCCCGGGACTCTGGAAACACCATATATTTT.

V and J are TRBV6-6 and TRBJ1-1; maybe TRBD1 (5 bases). Trimming left V 5 bases short and J 5 bases short, with 15 bases between. The germline V gene has CDR1 MNHNY and CDR2 SVGAGI (reference sequence). This CDR3 has 14 residues. CDR3 DNA: TGTGCCAGCAGTCGATTCCAGGGTCGGACTGAAGCTTTCTTT. It translates to CASSRFQGRTEAFF.

The chain has TRBV5-1 and TRBJ1-1, with D possibly TRBD1 on 5 matching bases. This CDR3 spans 14 amino acids. Per germline, CDR1 SGHRS and CDR2 YFSETQ. Trimming removed 5 bases at V and 0 bases at J, with 11 bases between. The chain's CDR3 is CASSYGALNTEAFF. The CDR3 coding sequence is TGCGCCAGCAGTTACGGGGCCCTGAACACTGAAGCTTTCTTT. Supplemented by reference TRBV5-1 and TRBJ1-1, the full variable domain reads KAGVTQTPRYLIKTRGQQVTLSCSPISGHRSVSWYQQTPGQGLQFLFEYFSETQRNKGNFPGRFSGRQFSNSRSEMNVSTLELGDSALYLCASSYGALNTEAFFGQGTRLTVV.

The V and J genes are TRBV7-2 and TRBJ1-2; 11 bases match TRBD1. Germline assignment: CDR1 SGHTA and CDR2 FQGNSA. Trimming took 3 bases from V and 3 from J; bases not matched to a gene: 0. This CDR3 comprises 14 residues. The DNA of the CDR3 is TGTGCCAGCAGCTTGGGACAGGGGGACTATGGCTACACCTTC. Encoded protein: CASSLGQGDYGYTF.

The rearrangement joins TRBV7-9 to TRBJ1-2, with 7 bases aligning to TRBD1. CDR3 size: 15 residues. V shed 5 bases and J 0 bases; nucleotides not matched to a gene: 6. CDR1 is SEHNR, CDR2 FQNEAQ, per germline (reference sequence). The CDR3 loop is CASSLGTATNYGYTF. CDR3 nucleotide sequence: TGTGCCAGCAGCCTCGGGACAGCTACTAACTATGGCTACACCTTC. Full variable domain (rest looked up from reference TRBV7-9 and TRBJ1-2): DTGVSQNPRHKITKRGQNVTFRCDPISEHNRLYWYRQTLGQGPEFLTYFQNEAQLEKSRLLSDRFSAERPKGSFSTLEIQRTEQGDSAMYLCASSLGTATNYGYTFGSGTRLTVV.

This clone turned up a few times. The CDR3 is CASSLAAGPNTEAFF. The DNA of the CDR3 is TGTGCCAGCAGCTTAGCGGCAGGGCCGAACACTGAAGCTTTCTTT. The chain carries TRBV7-9 and TRBJ1-1; TRBD1 is a possible D gene (5 bases). Germline CDR1 is SEHNR and CDR2 is FQNEAQ (reference sequence). V was cut by 0 bases and J by 1 base, with 9 bases left in between. The CDR3 loop spans 15 amino acids.

The CDR3 DNA sequence: TGTGCCAGCAGCTTAGGACTACAGACCTTCAAGTATGACAATGAGCAGTTCTTC. It codes for CASSLGLQTFKYDNEQFF. The V and J genes are TRBV7-9 and TRBJ2-1; D may be TRBD2 (5 bases). This CDR3 comprises 18 residues. CDR1 and CDR2 from the germline V gene are SEHNR and FQNEAQ (reference sequence). Deletions cut 1 base from V and 5 bases from J, with 21 bases between.

This clone was seen a few times. The chain joins TRBV5-6 to TRBJ1-2; tentative D call: TRBD1 (5 bases). This CDR3 is built from 11 residues. CDR1 and CDR2 from the germline V gene are SGHDT and YYEEEE. V dropped 4 bases and J dropped 8 bases, with 9 bases sitting between them. CDR3 residues: CASSPGWGYTF. CDR3 DNA: TGTGCCAGCAGCCCAGGGTGGGGCTACACCTTC.

The chain links TRBV10-3 to TRBJ2-7, with D maybe TRBD2 (7 bases). The CDR3 runs 13 residues. CDR1 is ENHRY, CDR2 SYGVKD, per germline. The germline V and J ends were trimmed by 8 bases and 6 bases, with 17 bases remaining between them. The CDR3 DNA reads as TGTGCCATCCGGGGGGAAGGGGGGATCGAGCAGTACTTC. As protein: CAIRGEGGIEQYF.

The V call is TRBV23-1, the J call TRBJ1-3; no clear D. TRBV23-1 is assigned to the ORF class and has an uncertain function. The CDR3 sequence is 15 residues long. The V gene lost 0 bases and the J gene lost 4 bases, with 10 bases spanning the gap. The CDR3 loop is CASSQSGGRGNTIYF. The CDR3 DNA follows: TGCGCCAGCAGTCAATCGGGCGGGAGAGGAAACACCATATATTTT.

V usage is TRBV11-2 and J usage is TRBJ1-1; possible D gene TRBD1, 5 bases. Trimming cost V 6 bases and J 1 base, with 12 bases left between them. The CDR3 sequence is 14 residues long. CDR1 and CDR2 from the germline V gene are SGHAT and FQNNGV. DNA for the CDR3: TGTGCCAGCAGGAAGCCCGGGACGAACACTGAAGCTTTCTTT. Encoded protein: CASRKPGTNTEAFF.

This rearrangement joins TRBV7-9 to TRBJ2-5; D possibly corresponds to TRBD2 (6 bases). Germline loops: CDR1 SEHNR, CDR2 FQNEAQ (reference sequence). Deletions cut 4 bases from V and 2 bases from J, with 17 bases between. This CDR3 comprises 16 residues. The CDR3 DNA follows: TGTGCCAGCAGCTCCTTTGGGGGGATCCTTCAAGAGACCCAGTACTTC. It specifies CASSSFGGILQETQYF.

The V and J genes are TRBV18 and TRBJ2-7, with D tentatively TRBD2 (5 bases). The CDR3 consists of 16 residues. Trimming left V 4 bases short and J 4 bases short, with 20 bases between. Germline V gene sequence: CDR1 KGHSH, CDR2 LQKENI. The CDR3 protein is CASSRGLAPLGYEQYF. Written as DNA, the CDR3 is TGTGCCAGCTCACGCGGACTTGCCCCGTTAGGGTACGAGCAGTACTTC. Variable domain in full (rest from reference TRBV18 and TRBJ2-7): NAGVMQNPRHLVRRRGQEARLRCSPMKGHSHVYWYRQLPEEGLKFMVYLQKENIIDESGMPKERFSAEFPKEGPSILRIQQVVRGDSAAYFCASSRGLAPLGYEQYFGPGTRLTVT.